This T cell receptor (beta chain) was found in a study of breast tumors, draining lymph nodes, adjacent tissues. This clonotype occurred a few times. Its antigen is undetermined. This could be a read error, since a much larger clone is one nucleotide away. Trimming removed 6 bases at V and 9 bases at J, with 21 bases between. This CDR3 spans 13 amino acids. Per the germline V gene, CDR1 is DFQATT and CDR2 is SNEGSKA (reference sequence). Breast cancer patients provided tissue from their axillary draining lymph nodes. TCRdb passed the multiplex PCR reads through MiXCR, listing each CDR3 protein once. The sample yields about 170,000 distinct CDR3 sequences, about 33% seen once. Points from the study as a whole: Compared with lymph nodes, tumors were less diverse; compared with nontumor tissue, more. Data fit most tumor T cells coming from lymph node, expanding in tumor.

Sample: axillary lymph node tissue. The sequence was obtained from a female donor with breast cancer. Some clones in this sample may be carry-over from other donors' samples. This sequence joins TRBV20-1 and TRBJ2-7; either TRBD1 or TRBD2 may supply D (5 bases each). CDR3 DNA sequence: TGCAGTGCCCCGGGGCTGGGATCCAGCGCGCAGTACTTC. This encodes CSAPGLGSSAQYF.